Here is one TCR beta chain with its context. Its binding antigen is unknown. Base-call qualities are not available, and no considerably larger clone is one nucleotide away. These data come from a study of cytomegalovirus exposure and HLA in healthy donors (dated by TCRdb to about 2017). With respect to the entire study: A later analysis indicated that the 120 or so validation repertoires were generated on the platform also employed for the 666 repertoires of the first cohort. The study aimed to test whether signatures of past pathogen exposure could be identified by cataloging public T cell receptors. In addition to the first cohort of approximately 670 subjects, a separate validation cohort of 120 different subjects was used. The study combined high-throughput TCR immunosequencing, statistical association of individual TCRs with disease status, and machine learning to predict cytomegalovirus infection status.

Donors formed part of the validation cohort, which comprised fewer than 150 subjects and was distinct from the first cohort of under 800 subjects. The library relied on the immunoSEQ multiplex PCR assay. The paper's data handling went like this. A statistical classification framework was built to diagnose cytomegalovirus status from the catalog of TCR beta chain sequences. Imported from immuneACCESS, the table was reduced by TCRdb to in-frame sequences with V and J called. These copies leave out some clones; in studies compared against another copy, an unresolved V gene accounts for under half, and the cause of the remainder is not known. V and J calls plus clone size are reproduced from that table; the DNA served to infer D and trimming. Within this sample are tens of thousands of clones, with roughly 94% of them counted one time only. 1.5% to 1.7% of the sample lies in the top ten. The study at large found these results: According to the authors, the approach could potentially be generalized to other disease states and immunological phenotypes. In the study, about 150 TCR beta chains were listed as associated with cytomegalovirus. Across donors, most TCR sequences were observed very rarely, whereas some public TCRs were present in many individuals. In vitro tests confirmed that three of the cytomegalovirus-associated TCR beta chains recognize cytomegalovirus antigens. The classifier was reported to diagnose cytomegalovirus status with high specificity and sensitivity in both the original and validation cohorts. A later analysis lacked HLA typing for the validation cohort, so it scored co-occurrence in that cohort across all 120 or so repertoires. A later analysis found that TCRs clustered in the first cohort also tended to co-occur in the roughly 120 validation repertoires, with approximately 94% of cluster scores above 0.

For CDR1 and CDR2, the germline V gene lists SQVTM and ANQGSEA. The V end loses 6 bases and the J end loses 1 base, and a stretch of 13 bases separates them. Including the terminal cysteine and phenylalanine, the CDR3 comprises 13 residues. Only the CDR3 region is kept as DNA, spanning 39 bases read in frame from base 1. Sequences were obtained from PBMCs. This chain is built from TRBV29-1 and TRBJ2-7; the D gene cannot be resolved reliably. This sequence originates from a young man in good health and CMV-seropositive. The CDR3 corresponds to CSVKRPPSYEQYF. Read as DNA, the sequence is TGCAGCGTGAAGAGGCCGCCTTCCTACGAGCAGTACTTC.